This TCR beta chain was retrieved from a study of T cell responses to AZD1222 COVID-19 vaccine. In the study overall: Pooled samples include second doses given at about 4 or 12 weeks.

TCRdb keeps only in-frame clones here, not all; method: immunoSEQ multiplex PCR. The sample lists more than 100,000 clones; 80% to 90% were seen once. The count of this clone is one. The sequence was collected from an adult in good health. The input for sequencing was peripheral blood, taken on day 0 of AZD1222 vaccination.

The CDR3 nucleotides read TGTGCCAGCAGCTTAGGTCCGAATCAGCCCCAGCATTTT. Translating gives CASSLGPNQPQHF. This chain connects TRBV7-3 to TRBJ1-5; the D is unclear. This CDR3 contains 13 residues. V shed 2 bases and J shed 4 bases, with 6 bases lying between them. Germline loops: CDR1 SGHTA, CDR2 FQGTGA.